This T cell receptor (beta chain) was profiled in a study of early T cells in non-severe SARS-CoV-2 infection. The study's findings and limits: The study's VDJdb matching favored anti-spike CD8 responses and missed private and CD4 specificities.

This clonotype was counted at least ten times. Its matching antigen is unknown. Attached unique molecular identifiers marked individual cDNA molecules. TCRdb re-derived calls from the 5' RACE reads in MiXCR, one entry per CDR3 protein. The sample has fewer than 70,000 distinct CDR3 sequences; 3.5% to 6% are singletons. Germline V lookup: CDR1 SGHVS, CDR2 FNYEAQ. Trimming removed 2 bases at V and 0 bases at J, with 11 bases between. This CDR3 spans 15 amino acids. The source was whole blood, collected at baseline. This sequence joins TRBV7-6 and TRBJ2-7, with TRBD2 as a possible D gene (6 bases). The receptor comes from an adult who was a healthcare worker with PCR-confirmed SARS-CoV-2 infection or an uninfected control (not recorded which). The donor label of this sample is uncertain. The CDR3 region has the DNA TGTGCCAGCAGCTTAACCGGGGGTAGCTCCTACGAGCAGTACTTC. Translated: CASSLTGGSSYEQYF.